This T cell receptor (beta chain) is drawn from a study of blood T cell repertoires in COVID-19. The wider study: Some COVID-19 samples were acute and others convalescent; all came from the United States, Italy and Spain. From T cells, B-cell-depleted T cells, or PBMCs came the material, which was cDNA or gDNA.

Original analysis: How many nucleated cells were present was estimated from reference gene primer amplification. Some clones are missing from TCRdb's copy, which holds only in-frame ones; the method was immunoSEQ multiplex PCR. V, J and clone size derive from that table, while D and trimming were established from the DNA sequence. The sample lists some 120,000 clones, roughly 79% occurring once. Germline CDR1 and CDR2: MNHNY and SVGAGI (reference sequence). This CDR3 comprises 15 residues. Germline trimming cut 5 bases from V and 7 bases from J; bases unmatched to any gene: 13. The V call is TRBV6-6, the J call TRBJ1-2; 7 bases align to TRBD1. The TCR was taken from a human donor in a cohort sampled during active COVID-19. Sequencing was carried out using peripheral blood. The CDR3 DNA reads as TGTGCCAGCAGTCCCAACAAGGGGGCTCGTCTTGGCTACACCTTC. It yields the protein CASSPNKGARLGYTF.